This T cell receptor beta chain was sequenced during a study of T cells in Graves' hyperthyroidism and ophthalmopathy. In this sample, this clonotype is medium-sized. TCR beta CDR3 sequences were amplified from RNA transcripts. The TCR CDR3 first-round RT-PCR relied on the HTBI primer set. TCRdb redid the calling of the multiplex PCR reads with MiXCR, one entry per CDR3 protein. The sample carries some 460,000 distinct CDR3 sequences, approximately 15% recorded once. The CDR3 totals 16 residues. V lost 4 bases to trimming and J lost 8 bases; unmatched junction nucleotides: 7. This sample holds PBMCs from less than 13 ml fresh peripheral blood.

The chain links TRBV12-3 or TRBV12-4 to TRBJ2-3, with 15 nucleotides matching TRBD2. This TCR was recovered from a woman under 30 with Graves' hyperthyroidism. The material sequenced was blood. The CDR3 here is CASSSRTSGRVATQYF. As DNA, the CDR3 is TGTGCCAGCAGTTCGAGGACTAGCGGGAGGGTGGCTACGCAGTATTTT.